A single sample gave rise to the 2 T cell receptor beta chains below, sequenced in a study of Ad26.COV2.S vaccination and SARS-CoV-2 variants. TCRdb's table, derived via immunoSEQ multiplex PCR, lists solely in-frame clones and lacks some. The sample holds approximately 420,000 clones, 85% to 90% seen once. The treatment here: about 20 received Ad26.COV2.S at low or high dose, single or two shots; 5 received placebo; per-sample allocation not given. The samples were gathered on day 63 after the first injection of vaccine or placebo. Sample: peripheral blood, taken in a trial of Ad26.COV2.S vaccine versus placebo. The receptor source for this set is a person aged 18 to 65 who received the Ad26.COV2.S COVID-19 vaccine or a placebo.

The J gene is TRBJ1-4, the V gene TRBV5-4; unclear D gene. Trimming left V 4 bases short and J 5 bases short, with 15 bases between. The length of the CDR3 is 15 residues. The germline CDR1 and CDR2 sequences are SGHNT and YYREEE (reference sequence). The CDR3 is CASSPKGRENEKLFF. CDR3 in DNA: TGTGCCAGCAGCCCCAAAGGAAGGGAAAATGAAAAACTGTTTTTT.

The chain employs TRBV7-2 and TRBJ2-1; D is unclear. The CDR3 spans 16 residues. The V gene's germline CDR1 is SGHTA and CDR2 FQGNSA. V was cut by 0 bases and J by 0 bases, with 9 bases left in between. CDR3 DNA: TGTGCCAGCAGCTTAGCGAGGCGGAGCTCCTACAATGAGCAGTTCTTC. Protein product: CASSLARRSSYNEQFF.